These 23 T cell receptor beta chains share one sample of origin, sequenced in a study of OX40 agonist ivuxolimab in advanced cancers. Library creation used the immunoSEQ multiplex PCR assay. The clones in this table, taken by TCRdb from immuneACCESS, are in-frame only. Not every clone is retained; where verified, under half of the shortfall comes from an unresolved V gene, and the cause of the rest is unknown. This sample lists more than 45,000 clones; 80% to 90% were detected once. 9% to 15% of the sample comes from the top ten. Sequencing used CD4+ or CD8+ T cells sorted from blood, obtained in a trial of the OX40 agonist ivuxolimab. The origin of the receptors is an adult with an advanced solid tumor such as melanoma, head and neck, liver or kidney cancer.

The chain employs TRBV28 and TRBJ2-2; maybe TRBD2 (5 bases). The germline gives CDR1 MDHEN, CDR2 SYDVKM. CDR3 length: 14 amino acids. Trimming pared 10 bases from V and 6 bases from J, leaving 18 bases between. Here the CDR3 DNA reads TGTGCCACACATGAGCTAGCCGTATCCGGGGAGCTGTTTTTT. Residues: CATHELAVSGELFF.

The V and J genes are TRBV14 and TRBJ2-7; D ambiguous. With 5 bases removed from V and 5 bases from J, the gap between germline ends came to 13 bases. This CDR3 has 13 residues. Looked up from germline, CDR1 is SGHDN and CDR2 is FVKESK. CDR3 DNA: TGTGCCAGCAGCGATGCCCCTCATAACGAGCAGTACTTC. The encoded protein is CASSDAPHNEQYF.

The V call is TRBV7-6, the J call TRBJ2-5; D possibly uses TRBD1 or TRBD2 (5 bases each). This CDR3 comprises 17 residues. Trimming stripped 5 bases from V and 0 bases from J, with 19 bases between. CDR1 is SGHVS and CDR2 is FNYEAQ in the germline V gene. The CDR3 bases are TGTGCCAGCAGCCCCCGGGCTAGCAGACAGTACCAAGAGACCCAGTACTTC. Translating it yields CASSPRASRQYQETQYF.

The V call is TRBV11-2, the J call TRBJ2-3; 12 nucleotides line up with TRBD2. Trimming took 5 bases from V and 5 from J; bases not matched to a gene: 5. Germline CDR1 and CDR2: SGHAT and FQNNGV. The CDR3 has 15 residues. CDR3 protein: CASSALAGGLDTQYF. The CDR3 bases are TGTGCCAGCAGCGCACTAGCGGGAGGACTAGATACGCAGTATTTT.

On this clone: One junction end disagrees with the germline gene, perhaps due to a read error. The V gene is TRBV7-3, the J gene TRBJ2-2; D gene uncertain. Germline CDR1 reads SGHTA; CDR2 reads FQGTGA. This CDR3 comprises 13 residues. CDR3 protein: CASSITDTGELFF. For the CDR3, the DNA is TGTGCCAGCAGCATAACCGACACCGGGGAGCTGTTTTTT. Drawing the rest from reference TRBV7-3 and TRBJ2-2, the complete variable domain is GAGVSQTPSNKVTEKGKYVELRCDPISGHTALYWYRQSLGQGPEFLIYFQGTGAADDSGLPNDRFFAVRPEGSVSTLKIQRTERGDSAVYLCASSITDTGELFFGEGSRLTVL.

V usage is TRBV28 and J usage is TRBJ1-4, with TRBD1 matching 7 bases. Trimming cost V 4 bases and J 2 bases; bases outside gene matches: 10. Germline CDR1 MDHEN, CDR2 SYDVKM. There are 17 residues in the CDR3. The CDR3 nucleotides are TGTGCCAGCAGTTGGGGAGACAGGGTTGAGACTAATGAAAAACTGTTTTTT. It specifies CASSWGDRVETNEKLFF.

The chain carries TRBV13 and TRBJ2-2; 7 bases map to TRBD2. Trimming removed 3 bases from V and 1 base from J; junction bases left unmatched: 8. CDR1 and CDR2 from the germline V gene are PRHDT and FYEKMQ (reference sequence). The CDR3 totals 17 residues. The CDR3 sequence is CASSFPGRGVNTGELFF. The CDR3 DNA follows: TGTGCCAGCAGCTTCCCGGGGAGGGGTGTGAACACCGGGGAGCTGTTTTTT.

The V gene is TRBV7-8, the J gene TRBJ2-3, with D possibly TRBD2 on 7 matching bases. The V end was cut by 7 bases, the J end by 2 bases, with 16 bases between. The CDR3 spans 15 residues. CDR1 is SGHVS, CDR2 FQNEAQ, per germline. The CDR3 DNA reads TGTGCCAGCACCCTTCGGGGGGCTAACACAGATACGCAGTATTTT. It specifies CASTLRGANTDTQYF.

J is TRBJ2-5 and V is TRBV7-8; D may be TRBD1 or TRBD2 (6 bases each). The CDR3 has 16 residues. Germline values: CDR1 SGHVS, CDR2 FQNEAQ. Trimming left V 1 base short and J 5 bases short, with 17 bases between. This CDR3 is CASSLDGRGGWETQYF. CDR3 DNA: TGTGCCAGCAGCTTAGACGGGAGAGGGGGTTGGGAGACCCAGTACTTC.

This clone counts as medium-sized. Other DNA sequences within the sample encode an identical CDR3. The CDR3 here is CASSYSSGSYNEQFF. The CDR3 DNA reads TGTGCCAGCAGTTACTCGAGCGGCTCCTACAATGAGCAGTTCTTC. The chain is built from TRBV6-5 and TRBJ2-1; a possible D gene is TRBD2 (5 bases). Trimming cost V 0 bases and J 0 bases, with 6 bases left between them. The CDR3 has 15 residues. Looked up from germline, CDR1 is MNHEY and CDR2 is SVGAGI.

The chain joins TRBV9 to TRBJ2-7; 7 positions agree with TRBD2. V trimming: 2 bases; J trimming: 5 bases; junction bases outside the gene matches: 7. CDR1 is SGDLS, CDR2 YYNGEE, per germline. The CDR3 totals 14 residues. The CDR3 sequence: CASSVGAGWDEQYF. The CDR3 DNA follows: TGTGCCAGCAGCGTGGGAGCGGGGTGGGACGAGCAGTACTTC.

The chain has TRBV6-5 and TRBJ2-1; 7 bases agree with TRBD2. V shed 4 bases, J shed 6 bases, and the junction held 9 bases outside the gene matches. Germline-derived CDR1 and CDR2 are MNHEY and SVGAGI. The CDR3 has 15 residues. CDR3 nucleotides: TGTGCCAGCAGTTCCCTGACGGGAGGAAGCAATGAGCAGTTCTTC. Amino acids: CASSSLTGGSNEQFF.

The genes are TRBV25-1 and TRBJ1-5, with TRBD1 identical over 7 bases. CDR3 length equals 16 residues. Germline V CDR1 and CDR2: MGHDK, SYGVNS. Trimming removed 6 bases from V and 2 bases from J; junction bases left unmatched: 10. CDR3 sequence (DNA): TGTGCCAGCAGCGCGACGTCAGGGACAGGCAATCAGCCCCAGCATTTT. Its translation is CASSATSGTGNQPQHF. The complete variable domain, with remaining parts taken from reference TRBV25-1 and TRBJ1-5, reads EADIYQTPRYLVIGTGKKITLECSQTMGHDKMYWYQQDPGMELHLIHYSYGVNSTEKGDLSSESTVSRIRTEHFPLTLESARPSHTSQYLCASSATSGTGNQPQHFGDGTRLSIL.

The rearrangement joins TRBV6-5 to TRBJ1-1; D is uncertain. V dropped 4 bases and J dropped 1 base, with 7 bases sitting between them. Looked up from germline, CDR1 is MNHEY and CDR2 is SVGAGI. This CDR3 comprises 13 residues. Here the CDR3 reads CASSFRQNTEAFF. CDR3 in DNA: TGTGCCAGCAGTTTTAGACAGAACACTGAAGCTTTCTTT.

The rearrangement uses TRBV5-6 and TRBJ1-2, with a tentative D call TRBD1 (6 bases). Germline V gene data show CDR1 as SGHDT and CDR2 as YYEEEE. CDR3 length: 14 amino acids. Trimming stripped 4 bases from V and 8 bases from J, with 18 bases between. The chain's CDR3 is CASSGGHPAKGYTF. CDR3 sequence (DNA): TGTGCCAGCAGCGGGGGACACCCCGCGAAAGGCTACACCTTC.

This chain uses TRBV5-5 with TRBJ2-3; D unresolved. Germline lookup yields CDR1 SGHKS and CDR2 YYEKEE (reference sequence). V shed 4 bases and J shed 3 bases, with 6 bases lying between them. The CDR3 is 12 amino acids. This CDR3 is CASSPRTDTQYF. The DNA for the CDR3 is TGTGCCAGCAGCCCGAGGACAGATACGCAGTATTTT.

The rearrangement uses TRBV6-5 and TRBJ2-2; D gene uncertain. V lost 4 bases and J 6 bases, leaving 0 bases between the germline ends. CDR1 MNHEY and CDR2 SVGAGI come from the germline V gene. The CDR3 has 10 amino acids. CDR3 protein: CASSSGELFF. Here the CDR3 DNA reads TGTGCCAGCAGTTCCGGGGAGCTGTTTTTT.

The chain employs TRBV7-9 and TRBJ1-2; D unresolved. Germline lookup yields CDR1 SEHNR and CDR2 FQNEAQ (reference sequence). This CDR3 is built from 14 residues. V lost 5 bases and J 3 bases, leaving 13 bases between the germline ends. CDR3 nucleotide sequence: TGTGCCAGCAGCGACGCCGCCCGCCACTATGGCTACACCTTC. Translation gives CASSDAARHYGYTF.

The V gene is TRBV5-1, the J gene TRBJ1-2; D perhaps matches TRBD1 (6 bases). Trimming removed 4 bases at V and 4 bases at J, with 17 bases between. This CDR3 is 15 amino acids long. Germline values: CDR1 SGHRS, CDR2 YFSETQ. The CDR3 DNA reads TGCGCCAGCAGCGGCTTACAGGGCGGTTCCTATGGCTACACCTTC. It encodes CASSGLQGGSYGYTF.

This sequence joins TRBV19 and TRBJ1-1; no firm D call. V was trimmed by 2 bases and J by 4 bases, leaving 8 bases between them. This CDR3 is 13 amino acids long. Germline CDR1 is LNHDA and CDR2 is SQIVND (reference sequence). The CDR3 spells CASSIWPPTEAFF. CDR3 in DNA: TGTGCCAGTAGTATATGGCCCCCCACTGAAGCTTTCTTT.

J is TRBJ1-5 and V is TRBV2; D is uncertain. Trimming removed 2 bases at V and 4 bases at J, with 9 bases between. The CDR3 totals 14 residues. CDR1 and CDR2 (germline): SNHLY, FYNNEI. The CDR3 DNA follows: TGTGCCAGCAGTGAACGGCGATCTAATCAGCCCCAGCATTTT. It translates to CASSERRSNQPQHF.

This clone appeared a single time. The chain's CDR3 is CASSSRASAETQYF. DNA of the CDR3: TGTGCCAGCAGCTCTAGGGCGAGCGCAGAGACCCAGTACTTC. The chain recombines TRBV11-3 with TRBJ2-5; D gene uncertain. There are 14 residues in the CDR3. V was trimmed by 4 bases and J by 4 bases, leaving 13 bases between them. Per the germline V gene, CDR1 is SGHNT and CDR2 is YENEEA.

The gene calls are TRBV7-6 and TRBJ2-5; D gene uncertain. Germline assignment: CDR1 SGHVS and CDR2 FNYEAQ. This CDR3 comprises 12 residues. V lost 4 bases and J 5 bases, leaving 8 bases between the germline ends. The CDR3 loop reads CASSSKRETQYF. The CDR3 coding sequence is TGTGCCAGCAGCTCCAAGAGGGAGACCCAGTACTTC.